These 12 T cell receptor beta chains were all obtained from the same sample, sequenced in a study of Ad26.COV2.S vaccination and SARS-CoV-2 variants. Here immunoSEQ multiplex PCR was the method, and the copy in TCRdb shows in-frame clones only, minus some. The sample gives hundreds of thousands of clones, roughly 94% of which show up once; around 4% is in the top ten. The sample in question was peripheral blood, obtained after recovery from COVID-19. Receptor source: a human donor who had recovered from COVID-19.

A single count supports this clone. The chain links TRBV6-6 to TRBJ2-7, with D tentatively TRBD1 (6 bases). V was trimmed by 5 bases and J by 3 bases, leaving 14 bases between them. This CDR3 has 14 amino acids. CDR1 MNHNY and CDR2 SVGAGI come from the germline V gene (reference sequence). CDR3 residues: CASSPREGGYEQYF. CDR3 bases: TGTGCCAGCAGTCCTCGTGAAGGGGGCTACGAGCAGTACTTC.

This chain links TRBV4-1 with TRBJ1-5, with unresolved D. The germline V gene encodes CDR1 MGHRA and CDR2 YSYEKL. V lost 0 bases to trimming and J lost 0 bases, with 3 bases between them. The length of the CDR3 is 14 residues. The CDR3 here is CASSQDNSNQPQHF. CDR3 in DNA: TGCGCCAGCAGCCAAGATAATAGCAATCAGCCCCAGCATTTT.

The rearrangement joins TRBV18 to TRBJ1-6, with TRBD1 as a possible D gene (5 bases). V was shortened by 3 bases and J by 5 bases, with 11 bases between the two germline ends. Germline CDR1 reads KGHSH; CDR2 reads LQKENI. The CDR3 extends over 15 amino acids. The CDR3 bases are TGTGCCAGCTCACCTGGGACGGTTCATAATTCACCCCTCCACTTT. Translating it yields CASSPGTVHNSPLHF. The complete variable domain, with remaining parts taken from reference TRBV18 and TRBJ1-6, reads NAGVMQNPRHLVRRRGQEARLRCSPMKGHSHVYWYRQLPEEGLKFMVYLQKENIIDESGMPKERFSAEFPKEGPSILRIQQVVRGDSAAYFCASSPGTVHNSPLHFGNGTRLTVT.

The V call is TRBV11-2, the J call TRBJ2-3; the D is unclear. V was shortened by 3 bases and J by 2 bases, with 9 bases between the two germline ends. The germline V gene encodes CDR1 SGHAT and CDR2 FQNNGV. CDR3 length equals 14 residues. This CDR3 reads CASSFAATTDTQYF. In DNA, the CDR3 is TGTGCCAGCAGCTTCGCAGCGACCACAGATACGCAGTATTTT.

V usage is TRBV9 and J usage is TRBJ1-6; D is perhaps TRBD1 (6 bases). The CDR3 sequence is 14 residues long. V lost 4 bases, J lost 7 bases, and 12 bases lay in between. Germline lookup yields CDR1 SGDLS and CDR2 YYNGEE. The CDR3 sequence: CASSPTQGNSPLHF. CDR3 bases: TGTGCCAGCAGCCCCACTCAGGGGAATTCACCCCTCCACTTT.

The V and J genes are TRBV6-5 and TRBJ2-7; a possible D gene is TRBD1 (5 bases). CDR1 is MNHEY, CDR2 SVGAGI, per germline. CDR3 size: 12 residues. The V end lost 5 bases, the J end lost 3 bases, and 8 bases lay between the germline ends. CDR3 DNA: TGTGCCAGCAGTCGCGACAGCTACGAGCAGTACTTC. Its protein is CASSRDSYEQYF.

Written as DNA, the CDR3 is TGCGCCAGCAGCCCGGGACAGGGTTTCACAGATACGCAGTATTTT. It codes for CASSPGQGFTDTQYF. The chain links TRBV5-1 to TRBJ2-3, with 9 nucleotides matching TRBD1. CDR3 length equals 15 residues. The junction had 5 bases not matched to a gene; V was cut back by 4 bases and J by 2 bases. Germline V gives CDR1 SGHRS, CDR2 YFSETQ.

This clone was counted a few times. The chain has TRBV6-2 or TRBV6-3 and TRBJ1-5, with TRBD1 as a possible D gene (6 bases). CDR1 and CDR2 (germline): MNHEY, SVGEGT. The V end was cut by 2 bases, the J end by 3 bases, with 14 bases between. This CDR3 is 16 amino acids long. The CDR3 reads CASSYRTGTYNQPQHF. CDR3 DNA sequence: TGTGCCAGCAGTTACCGTACCGGGACATACAATCAGCCCCAGCATTTT.

The rearrangement uses TRBV7-9 and TRBJ2-1, with 13 bases lining up with TRBD2. The CDR3 consists of 17 residues. Per the germline V gene, CDR1 is SEHNR and CDR2 is FQNEAQ (reference sequence). V lost 5 bases to trimming and J lost 5 bases; unmatched junction nucleotides: 9. CDR3 bases: TGTGCCAGCAGCCCAACTAGCGGGGGGGCTATAAACAATGAGCAGTTCTTC. It yields the protein CASSPTSGGAINNEQFF.

V and J are TRBV7-8 and TRBJ2-1; the D gene is possibly TRBD2 (7 bases). Germline V gives CDR1 SGHVS, CDR2 FQNEAQ. The CDR3 is 12 amino acids. V lost 6 bases, J lost 16 bases, and 19 bases lay in between. The CDR3 loop is CASSPRVGGQFF. DNA for the CDR3: TGTGCCAGCAGTCCCCGGGTCGGGGGGCAATTCTTC.

V is TRBV9 and J is TRBJ2-2; D perhaps matches TRBD1 (5 bases). Deletions cut 0 bases from V and 4 bases from J, with 13 bases between. The CDR3 consists of 16 residues. Per the germline V gene, CDR1 is SGDLS and CDR2 is YYNGEE. CDR3 region: CASSVGSGRGTGELFF. The CDR3 coding sequence is TGTGCCAGCAGCGTAGGATCGGGTAGGGGCACCGGGGAGCTGTTTTTT.

The chain links TRBV18 to TRBJ2-5; tentative D call: TRBD1 (6 bases). With 2 bases removed from V and 4 bases from J, the gap between germline ends came to 8 bases. The length of the CDR3 is 13 residues. Germline V gene data show CDR1 as KGHSH and CDR2 as LQKENI. The CDR3 DNA reads as TGTGCCAGCTCACCAGGGGGCGCAGAGACCCAGTACTTC. As protein: CASSPGGAETQYF. The variable domain in full, with the rest retrieved from reference TRBV18 and TRBJ2-5, is NAGVMQNPRHLVRRRGQEARLRCSPMKGHSHVYWYRQLPEEGLKFMVYLQKENIIDESGMPKERFSAEFPKEGPSILRIQQVVRGDSAAYFCASSPGGAETQYFGPGTRLLVL.